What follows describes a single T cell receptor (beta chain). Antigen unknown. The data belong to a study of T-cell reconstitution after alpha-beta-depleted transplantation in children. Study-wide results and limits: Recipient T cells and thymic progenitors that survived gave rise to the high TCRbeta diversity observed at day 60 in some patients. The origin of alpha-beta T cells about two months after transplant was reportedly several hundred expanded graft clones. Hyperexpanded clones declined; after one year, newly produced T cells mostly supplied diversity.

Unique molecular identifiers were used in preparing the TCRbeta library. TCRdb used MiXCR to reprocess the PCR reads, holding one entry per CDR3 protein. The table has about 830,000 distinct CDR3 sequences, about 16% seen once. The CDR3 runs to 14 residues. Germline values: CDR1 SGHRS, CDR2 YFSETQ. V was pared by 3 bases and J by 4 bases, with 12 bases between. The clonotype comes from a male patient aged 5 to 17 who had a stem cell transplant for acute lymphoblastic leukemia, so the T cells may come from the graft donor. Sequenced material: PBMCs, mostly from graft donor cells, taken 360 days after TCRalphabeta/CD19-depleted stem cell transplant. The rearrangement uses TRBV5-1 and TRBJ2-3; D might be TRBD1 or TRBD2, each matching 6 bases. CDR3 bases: TGCGCCAGCAGCTCCCTCGGGGGCTCAGATACGCAGTATTTT. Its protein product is CASSSLGGSDTQYF.